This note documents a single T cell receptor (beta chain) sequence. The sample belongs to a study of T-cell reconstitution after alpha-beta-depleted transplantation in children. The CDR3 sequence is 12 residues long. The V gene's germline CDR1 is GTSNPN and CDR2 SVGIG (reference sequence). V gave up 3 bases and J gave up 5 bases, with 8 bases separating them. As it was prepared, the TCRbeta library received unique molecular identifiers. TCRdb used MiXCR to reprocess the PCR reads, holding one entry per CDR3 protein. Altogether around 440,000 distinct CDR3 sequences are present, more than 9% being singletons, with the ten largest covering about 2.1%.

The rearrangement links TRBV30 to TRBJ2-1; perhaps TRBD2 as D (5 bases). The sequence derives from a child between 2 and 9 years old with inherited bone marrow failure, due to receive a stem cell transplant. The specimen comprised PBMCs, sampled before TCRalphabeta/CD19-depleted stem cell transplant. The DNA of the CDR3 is TGTGCCTGGAGCCCGGAGGACAATGAGCAGTTCTTC. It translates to CAWSPEDNEQFF.